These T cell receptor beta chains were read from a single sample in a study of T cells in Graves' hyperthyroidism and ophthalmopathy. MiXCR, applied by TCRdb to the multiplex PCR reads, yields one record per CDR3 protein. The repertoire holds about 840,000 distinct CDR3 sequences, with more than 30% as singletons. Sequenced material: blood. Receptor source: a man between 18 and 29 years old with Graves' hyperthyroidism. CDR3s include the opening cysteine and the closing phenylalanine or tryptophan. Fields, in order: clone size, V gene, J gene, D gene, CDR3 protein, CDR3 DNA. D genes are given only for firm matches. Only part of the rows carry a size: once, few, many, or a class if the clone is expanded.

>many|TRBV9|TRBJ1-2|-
CASSVEGRGHGYTF
TGTGCCAGCAGCGTAGAGGGCAGGGGTCATGGCTACACCTTC
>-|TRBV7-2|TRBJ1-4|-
CASSLEGLDEKLFF
TGTGCCAGCAGCTTAGAGGGGTTGGATGAAAAACTGTTTTTT
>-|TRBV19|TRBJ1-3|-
CASSMGSTGNTIYF
TGTGCCAGTAGTATGGGATCTACTGGAAACACCATATATTTT
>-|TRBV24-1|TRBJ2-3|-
CATSDFGGGTDTQYF
TGTGCCACCAGTGATTTTGGCGGGGGCACAGATACGCAGTATTTT
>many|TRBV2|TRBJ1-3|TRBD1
CASSPTGGTGNTIYF
TGTGCCAGCAGTCCGACAGGGGGGACAGGAAACACCATATATTTT
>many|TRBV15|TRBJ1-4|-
CASTRGRGYEKLFF
TGTGCCAGTACGAGGGGCAGGGGTTATGAAAAACTGTTTTTT
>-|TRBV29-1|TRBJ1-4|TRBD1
CSVIDRAGQHEKLFF
TGCAGCGTTATTGACAGGGCGGGACAGCATGAAAAACTGTTTTTT
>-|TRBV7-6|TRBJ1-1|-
CASSLDPAAEAFF
TGTGCCAGCAGCTTAGACCCCGCGGCTGAAGCTTTCTTT
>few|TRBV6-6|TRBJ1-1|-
CASSYGWLENTEAFF
TGTGCCAGCAGTTACGGGTGGCTAGAGAACACTGAAGCTTTCTTT
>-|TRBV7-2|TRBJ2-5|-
CASSLRLRGAQYF
TGTGCCAGCAGTCTCCGGCTCAGGGGGGCCCAGTACTTC
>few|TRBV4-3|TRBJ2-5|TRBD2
CASSQGPAGAQETQYF
TGCGCCAGCAGCCAAGGGCCAGCGGGGGCCCAAGAGACCCAGTACTTC
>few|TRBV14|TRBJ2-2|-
CASSQERTANTGELFF
TGTGCCAGCAGCCAGGAAAGGACGGCGAACACCGGGGAGCTGTTTTTT
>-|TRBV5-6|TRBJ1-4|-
CASAPSTNEKLFF
TGTGCCAGCGCCCCATCAACTAATGAAAAACTGTTTTTT
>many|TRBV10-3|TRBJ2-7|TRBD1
CAISPTTGGHEQYF
TGTGCCATCAGCCCTACGACAGGGGGCCATGAGCAGTACTTC
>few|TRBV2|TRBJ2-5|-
CASAEPGATLRETQYF
TGTGCCAGCGCCGAGCCAGGGGCGACGCTAAGAGAGACCCAGTACTTC
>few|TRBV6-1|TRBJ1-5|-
CASSGFGGQPQHF
TGTGCCAGCAGCGGTTTTGGAGGGCAGCCCCAGCATTTT
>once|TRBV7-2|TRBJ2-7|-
CASSPLLTVFGEQYF
TGTGCCAGCAGCCCTCTTCTGACGGTCTTCGGCGAGCAGTACTTC
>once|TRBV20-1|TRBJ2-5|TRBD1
CSAPRGQGTQYF
TGCAGTGCTCCTCGAGGACAGGGGACCCAGTACTTC
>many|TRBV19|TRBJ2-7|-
CASRSPGHGGEQYF
TGTGCCAGTAGGTCTCCGGGACACGGAGGCGAGCAGTACTTC
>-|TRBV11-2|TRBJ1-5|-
CASSSSRQTNQPQHF
TGTGCCAGCAGCTCCTCTCGACAGACCAATCAGCCCCAGCATTTT
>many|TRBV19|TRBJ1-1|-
CASSMGRGTEAFF
TGTGCCAGTAGTATGGGCAGGGGCACTGAAGCTTTCTTT
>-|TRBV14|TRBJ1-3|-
CASSLTTGGSGNTIYF
TGTGCCAGCAGCCTTACGACGGGGGGCTCGGGAAACACCATATATTTT
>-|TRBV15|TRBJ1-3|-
CASLRGTPGTTIYF
TGTGCCAGCCTCCGGGGGACACCTGGAACCACCATATATTTT
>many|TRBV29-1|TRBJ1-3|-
CSVSDSNGNTIYF
TGCAGCGTTTCGGACAGCAACGGAAACACCATATATTTT
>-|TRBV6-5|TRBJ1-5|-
CASGGSQPQHF
TGTGCCAGCGGGGGCAGTCAGCCCCAGCATTTT
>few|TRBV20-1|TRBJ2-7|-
CSARGRTEYEQYF
TGCAGTGCTAGGGGACGGACCGAATACGAGCAGTACTTC
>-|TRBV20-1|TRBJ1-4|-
CSARDPNEKLFF
TGCAGTGCTAGAGATCCTAATGAAAAACTGTTTTTT
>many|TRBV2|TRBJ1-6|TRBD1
CASRTGDGYNSPLHF
TGTGCCAGCAGAACAGGGGACGGCTATAATTCACCCCTCCACTTT
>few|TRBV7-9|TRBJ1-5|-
CASSSGRHSNQPQHF
TGTGCCAGCAGCTCTGGTCGGCATAGCAATCAGCCCCAGCATTTT
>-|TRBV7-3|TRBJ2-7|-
CASTGVLYEQYF
TGTGCCAGCACAGGGGTCCTCTACGAGCAGTACTTC
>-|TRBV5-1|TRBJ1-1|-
CASRTDSRNTEAFF
TGCGCCAGCAGGACGGACAGCCGGAACACTGAAGCTTTCTTT
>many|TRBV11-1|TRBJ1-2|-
CASSLSQGGGYTF
TGTGCCAGCAGCTTATCTCAGGGTGGCGGCTACACCTTC
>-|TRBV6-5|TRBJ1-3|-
CASSYSNSGNTIYF
TGTGCCAGCAGTTACTCCAACTCTGGAAACACCATATATTTT
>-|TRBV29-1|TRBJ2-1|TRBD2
CSDLGLAGGYEQFF
TGCAGCGACTTGGGACTAGCGGGAGGCTATGAGCAGTTCTTC
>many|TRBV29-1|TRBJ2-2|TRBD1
CSVRGQGPTGELFF
TGCAGCGTTAGAGGACAGGGACCCACCGGGGAGCTGTTTTTT
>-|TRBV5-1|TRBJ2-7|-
CASSWTPSYEQYF
TGCGCCAGCTCATGGACACCCTCCTACGAGCAGTACTTC
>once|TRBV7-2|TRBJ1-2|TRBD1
CASSLAGRGQGGTF
TGTGCCAGCAGCTTAGCGGGTAGGGGACAGGGCGGCACCTTC
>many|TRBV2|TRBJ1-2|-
CASSTDTLNYGYTF
TGTGCCAGCAGCACAGACACCCTTAACTATGGCTACACCTTC
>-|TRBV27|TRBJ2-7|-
CASSSFGSYEQYF
TGTGCCAGCAGTTCTTTTGGATCCTACGAGCAGTACTTC
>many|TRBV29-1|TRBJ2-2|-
CSGTSAAAGELFF
TGCAGCGGGACCAGCGCAGCCGCCGGGGAGCTGTTTTTT
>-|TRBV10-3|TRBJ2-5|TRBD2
CASSSTSGRYQETQYF
TGTGCCAGCAGTTCGACTAGCGGGAGGTACCAAGAGACCCAGTACTTC
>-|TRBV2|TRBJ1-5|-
CASGGDGQLSNQPQHF
TGTGCCAGCGGGGGGGATGGACAGCTTAGCAATCAGCCCCAGCATTTT
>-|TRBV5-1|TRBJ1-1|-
CASSLEAGLMNTEAFF
TGCGCCAGCAGCTTGGAAGCAGGGTTGATGAACACTGAAGCTTTCTTT
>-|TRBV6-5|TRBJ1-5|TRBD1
CASSYSTGTQPQHF
TGTGCCAGCAGTTACTCGACAGGGACTCAGCCCCAGCATTTT
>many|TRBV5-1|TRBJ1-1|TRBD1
CASSSGTGTTEAFF
TGCGCCAGCAGCTCCGGGACAGGGACCACTGAAGCTTTCTTT
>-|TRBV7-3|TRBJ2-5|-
CASSHPGRGHIGETQYF
TGCGCCAGCAGCCATCCCGGAAGGGGACACATCGGGGAGACCCAGTACTTC
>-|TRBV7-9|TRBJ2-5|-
CASSPEGGRETQYF
TGTGCCAGCAGCCCGGAGGGGGGGCGGGAGACCCAGTACTTC
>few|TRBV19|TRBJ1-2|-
CASSISQGLNYGYTF
TGTGCCAGTAGTATATCGCAGGGCTTGAACTATGGCTACACCTTC
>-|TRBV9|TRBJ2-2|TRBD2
CASSPPSGEDTGELFF
TGTGCCAGCAGCCCCCCTAGCGGGGAGGACACCGGGGAGCTGTTTTTT
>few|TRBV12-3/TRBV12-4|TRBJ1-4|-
CASRRRGSIGEKLFF
TGTGCCAGCAGACGCCGGGGCAGCATTGGAGAAAAACTGTTTTTT
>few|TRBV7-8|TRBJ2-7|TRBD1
CASSPGTGKHEQYF
TGTGCCAGCAGCCCCGGGACAGGAAAGCACGAGCAGTACTTC
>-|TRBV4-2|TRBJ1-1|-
CASSQGGFFEAFF
TGTGCCAGCAGCCAAGGTGGGTTCTTTGAAGCTTTCTTT
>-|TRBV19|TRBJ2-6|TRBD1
CASSIGTGILPGANVLTF
TGTGCCAGTAGTATAGGGACAGGGATCCTCCCTGGGGCCAACGTCCTGACTTTC
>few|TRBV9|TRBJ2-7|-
CASSVAGDLPYEQYF
TGTGCCAGCAGCGTAGCTGGAGATCTACCCTACGAGCAGTACTTC
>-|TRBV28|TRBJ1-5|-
CASSWGGGGNQPQHF
TGTGCCAGCAGTTGGGGGGGCGGCGGCAATCAGCCCCAGCATTTT
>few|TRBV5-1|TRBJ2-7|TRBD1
CASSLGQGTAEQYF
TGCGCCAGCAGCTTGGGACAGGGTACGGCCGAGCAGTACTTC
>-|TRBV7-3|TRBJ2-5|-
CASTSRRYF
TGTGCCAGCACCTCAAGACGGTACTTC
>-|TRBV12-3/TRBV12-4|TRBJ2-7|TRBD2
CASSFSGVLEQYF
TGTGCCAGCAGTTTTAGCGGGGTCCTCGAGCAGTACTTC
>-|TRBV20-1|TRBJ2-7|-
CSASGRALSGYEQYF
TGCAGTGCTAGTGGTCGGGCCCTAAGCGGCTACGAGCAGTACTTC